This T cell receptor (beta chain) was recorded in a study of T cell repertoires in cytomegalovirus infection. On the study more broadly: Signatures in public TCR beta sequences pointed to both CMV infection and matching HLA type. General observations from the study: CMV carriers having the relevant HLA were flagged by cumulative public TCR beta family frequency.

TCRdb re-called the reads through MiXCR, storing one row per CDR3 protein. The sample has hundreds of thousands of distinct CDR3 sequences, around 35% seen once. Worth noting for this clonotype: Its antigen is currently unknown.

Sequencing was performed on cultured PBMCs, taken from culture after CMV antigen stimulation. The TCR was taken from a human donor in good health (CMV status not recorded). Some clones in this sample may be carry-over from other donors' samples.

For the CDR3, the DNA is TGTGCCAGCAGCTATAGCGGGGGGGCACGTGAGCAGTTCTTC. Amino acid sequence: CASSYSGGAREQFF. This chain connects TRBV27 to TRBJ2-1, with 11 bases matching TRBD2. The CDR3 contains 14 residues. The V segment lost 6 bases and the J segment 9 bases; nucleotides outside the gene matches: 7. The V gene's germline CDR1 is MNHEY and CDR2 SMNVEV (reference sequence).